The present T cell receptor (beta chain) was sequenced within a study of spatial heterogeneity in lung cancer. By share, this clonotype counts as medium-sized (0.01 to 0.1%). For a library built for alpha chains, this beta chain is a stray read; little rests on its size. The time point denotes: sample taken at primary tumor resection. Extraction of whole RNA from tumor, nontumor lung or frozen PBMC preceded unsorted sequencing. The cohort: 70 to 75 early-stage, untreated non-small cell lung cancer patients. Via MiXCR, TCRdb re-called the 5' RACE reads, giving one row per CDR3 protein. The sample yields around 4,000 distinct CDR3 sequences, over 20% seen once. The germline V gene has CDR1 ENHRY and CDR2 SYGVKD. The CDR3 spans 14 residues. Losses at the gene ends were 2 bases for V and 10 bases for J; bases not matched to a gene: 6.

The clonotype originates from a female donor with early-stage non-small cell lung cancer. This specimen was normal lung tissue next to the tumor, taken at surgery. The gene calls are TRBV10-3 and TRBJ2-1; 9 positions match TRBD2. The CDR3 here is CAISESGGRAEQFF. The CDR3 nucleotides are TGTGCCATCAGTGAGAGCGGGGGGAGGGCCGAGCAGTTCTTC.